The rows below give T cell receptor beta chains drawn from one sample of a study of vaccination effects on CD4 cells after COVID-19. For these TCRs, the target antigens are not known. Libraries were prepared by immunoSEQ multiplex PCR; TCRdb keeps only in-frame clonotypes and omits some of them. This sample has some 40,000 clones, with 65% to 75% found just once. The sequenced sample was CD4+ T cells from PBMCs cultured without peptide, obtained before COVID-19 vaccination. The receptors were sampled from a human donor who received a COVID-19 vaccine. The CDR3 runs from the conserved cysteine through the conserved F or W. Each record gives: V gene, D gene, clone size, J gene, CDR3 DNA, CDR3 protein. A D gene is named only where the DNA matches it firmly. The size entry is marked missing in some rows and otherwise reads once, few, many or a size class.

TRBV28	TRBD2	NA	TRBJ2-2	TGTGCCAGCAGCCCCACGGGGGGAAGAACCGGGGAGCTGTTTTTT	CASSPTGGRTGELFF
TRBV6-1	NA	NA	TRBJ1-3	TGTGCCAGCAGTGAATTCCCATACCTCCAGGGTTCCGGAAACACCATATATTTT	CASSEFPYLQGSGNTIYF
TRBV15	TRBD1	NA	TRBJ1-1	TGTGCCACCAGCAGATCCCACAGGGGGCCGGGCACTGAAGCTTTCTTT	CATSRSHRGPGTEAFF
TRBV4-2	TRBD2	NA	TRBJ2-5	TGTGCCAGCAGCCGCCGACTAGCGGGGGGGCGGGGTTGGGGTCAAGAGACCCAGTACTTC	CASSRRLAGGRGWGQETQYF
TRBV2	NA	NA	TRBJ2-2	TGTGCCAGCAGTGTATCAGGGCCCGGGGAGCTGTTTTTT	CASSVSGPGELFF
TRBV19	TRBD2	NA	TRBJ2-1	TGTGCCAGTAGTATCAGGGGGGGACTAGCGGGTCTAGAGCAGTTCTTC	CASSIRGGLAGLEQFF
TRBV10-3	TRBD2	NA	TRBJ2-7	TGTGCCAGCGACGACGGGAGGTCCTACGGTGGTCGCTACGAGCAGTACTTC	CASDDGRSYGGRYEQYF
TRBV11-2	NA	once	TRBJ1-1	TGTGCCAGCAGCTTAGAGTCAGGTATGAACACTGAAGCTTTCTTT	CASSLESGMNTEAFF
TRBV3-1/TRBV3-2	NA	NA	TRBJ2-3	TGTGCCAGCAGCCAAGGAGGCCTCGATACGCAGTATTTT	CASSQGGLDTQYF
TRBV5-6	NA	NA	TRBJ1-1	TGTGCCAGCAGTATCGACTTTTTGTCCCTGAACACTGAAGCTTTCTTT	CASSIDFLSLNTEAFF
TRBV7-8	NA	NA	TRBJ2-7	TGTGCCAGCAGCTTTGAGGAAACGGCCGAGCAGTACTTC	CASSFEETAEQYF
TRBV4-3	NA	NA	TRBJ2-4	TGCGCCAGCAGCCAAGCCAAACAGGGATTCGGCAAAAACATTCAGTACTTC	CASSQAKQGFGKNIQYF
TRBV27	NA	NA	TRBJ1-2	TGTGCCAGCAGCCTAGGGGGGAGCACTAGCTATGGCTACACCTTC	CASSLGGSTSYGYTF
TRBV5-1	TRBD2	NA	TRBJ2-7	TGCGCCAGCAGCCGAAGCGGGAGCTCCTACGAGCAGTACTTC	CASSRSGSSYEQYF
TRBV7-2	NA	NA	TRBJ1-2	TGTGCCAGCAGCCCTGTGGGAACAGATAACTATGGCTACACCTTC	CASSPVGTDNYGYTF
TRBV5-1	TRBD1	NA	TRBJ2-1	TGCGCCAGCAGCCCAAGGACAGGGGAAAATGAGCAGTTCTTC	CASSPRTGENEQFF
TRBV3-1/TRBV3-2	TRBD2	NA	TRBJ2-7	TGTGCCAGCAGTCACGGACTAGCGGACGAGCAGTACTTC	CASSHGLADEQYF
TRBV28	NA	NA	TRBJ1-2	TGTGCCAGCAGAAGACCGGGGGGGAAATATGGCTACACCTTC	CASRRPGGKYGYTF
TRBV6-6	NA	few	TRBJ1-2	TGTGCCAGCAGTTACTCGGCAGGGAACAATGGCTACACCTTC	CASSYSAGNNGYTF
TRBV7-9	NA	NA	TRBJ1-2	TGTGCCAGCAGCCCGTCGACAGGAAACTATGGCTACACCTTC	CASSPSTGNYGYTF
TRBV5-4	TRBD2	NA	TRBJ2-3	TGTGCCAGCACGGCGGGAGGGTCAGGAGATACGCAGTATTTT	CASTAGGSGDTQYF
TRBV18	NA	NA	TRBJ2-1	TGTGCCAGCTCCCCACCGGGGGTTGGGGCACTCAATGAGCAGTTCTTC	CASSPPGVGALNEQFF
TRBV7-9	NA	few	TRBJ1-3	TGTGCCAGCGAACGGTCCTCTGGAAACACCATATATTTT	CASERSSGNTIYF
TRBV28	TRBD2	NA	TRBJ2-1	TGTGCCAGCAGTTACAGCGGGACTCAGTTCGATGAGCAGTTCTTC	CASSYSGTQFDEQFF
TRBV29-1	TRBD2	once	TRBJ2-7	TGCAGCATAATAGGGACTAGCGGGAGGGCCTACGAGCAGTACTTC	CSIIGTSGRAYEQYF
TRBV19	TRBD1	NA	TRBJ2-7	TGTGCCAGTACTGCGACAGGGGGCCACGAGCAGTACTTC	CASTATGGHEQYF
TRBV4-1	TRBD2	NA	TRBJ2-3	TGCGCCAGCAGCCAAGAAGCGGGGGGGCTCACAGATACGCAGTATTTT	CASSQEAGGLTDTQYF
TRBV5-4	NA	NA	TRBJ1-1	TGTGCCAGCAGCTTGCCCGCAGGAAACACTGAAGCTTTCTTT	CASSLPAGNTEAFF
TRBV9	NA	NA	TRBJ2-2	TGTGCCAGCAGCGTTAGGTCGGGATCTCTTTTGAACACCGGGGAGCTGTTTTTT	CASSVRSGSLLNTGELFF
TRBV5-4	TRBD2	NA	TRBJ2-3	TGTGCCAGCAGCTTGGGAGGGACTAGCGGGAGGTCAGATACGCAGTATTTT	CASSLGGTSGRSDTQYF
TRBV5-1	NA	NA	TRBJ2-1	TGCGCCAGCAGCCACGGAGACAGGCCCTACAATGAGCAGTTCTTC	CASSHGDRPYNEQFF
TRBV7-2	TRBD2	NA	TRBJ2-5	TGTGCCAGCAGCTCCGTAGGCGGGGGAGGGGAGACCCAGTACTTC	CASSSVGGGGETQYF
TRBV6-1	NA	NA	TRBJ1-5	TGTGCCAGCAGTGAACGGGGGAGGCGGGATCAGCCCCAGCATTTT	CASSERGRRDQPQHF
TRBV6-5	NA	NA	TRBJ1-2	TGTGCCAGCGGACCGGGGGGGGCCAGCTATGGCTACACCTTC	CASGPGGASYGYTF
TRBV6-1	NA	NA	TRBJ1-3	TGTGCCAGCAGTGACCCGCCGGGGGACGGAAACACCATATATTTT	CASSDPPGDGNTIYF
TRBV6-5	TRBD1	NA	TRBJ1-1	TGTGCCTCCTCCTCCACGGGACAGCAGAACACTGAAGCTTTCTTT	CASSSTGQQNTEAFF
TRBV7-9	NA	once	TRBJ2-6	TGTGCCAGCAGCTTACTAAGACAGGGCGGGGAATCTGGGGCCAACGTCCTGACTTTC	CASSLLRQGGESGANVLTF
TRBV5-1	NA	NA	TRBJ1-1	TGCGCCAGCAGCTTGAGGCAGGCGAACACTGAAGCTTTCTTT	CASSLRQANTEAFF
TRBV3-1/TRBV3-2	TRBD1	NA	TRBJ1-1	TGTGCCAGCAGCCCAGCGAAAAGGGGGCCGGGAACTGAAGCTTTCTTT	CASSPAKRGPGTEAFF
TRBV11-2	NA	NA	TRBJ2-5	TGTGCCAGCAGCTTAGTAAGGCAGAAAGAGACCCAGTACTTC	CASSLVRQKETQYF
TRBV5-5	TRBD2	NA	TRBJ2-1	TGTGCCAGCAGCTTTGTGAGCGGGGGAAAGCAGTTCTTC	CASSFVSGGKQFF
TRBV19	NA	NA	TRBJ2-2	TGTGCCAGTATCCCCGGGACAAAAGTTTCCGGGGAGCTGTTTTTT	CASIPGTKVSGELFF
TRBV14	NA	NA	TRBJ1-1	TGTGCCAGCAGCCCCCGACAGAACACTGAAGCTTTCTTT	CASSPRQNTEAFF
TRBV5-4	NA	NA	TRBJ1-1	TGTGCCAGCAGGGGCGGGGGGGCGATGAACACTGAAGCTTTCTTT	CASRGGGAMNTEAFF
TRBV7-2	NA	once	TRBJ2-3	TGTGCCAGCAGCTCCCGGCGGAGAGATACGCAGTATTTT	CASSSRRRDTQYF
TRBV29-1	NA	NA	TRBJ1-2	TGCAGCGTGGGGGCATCTTCCCATGGCTACACCTTC	CSVGASSHGYTF
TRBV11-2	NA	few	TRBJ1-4	TGTGCCAGCAGCTTGGACAGAGCCTCCCAACTGTTTTTT	CASSLDRASQLFF
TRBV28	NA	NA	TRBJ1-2	TGTGCCAGCAGTTTTGGGGGGAACTATGGCTACACCTTC	CASSFGGNYGYTF
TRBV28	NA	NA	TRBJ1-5	TGTGCCAGCAGTTTACGCGAGAGGCCCCAGCATTTT	CASSLRERPQHF
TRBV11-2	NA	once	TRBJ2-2	TGTGCCAGCAGCCACTTTCTTGGACCCAGGGACGGGGAGCTGTTTTTT	CASSHFLGPRDGELFF
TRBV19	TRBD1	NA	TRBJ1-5	TGTGCCAGTAGTACTTACAGGGGGAGCAATCAGCCCCAGCATTTT	CASSTYRGSNQPQHF
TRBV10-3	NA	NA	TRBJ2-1	TGTGCCATCGGACACGACTACAATGAGCAGTTCTTC	CAIGHDYNEQFF
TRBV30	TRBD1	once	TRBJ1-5	TGTGCCTGGAGTGTAGCAGGGGGAATCCGACAGCCCCAGCATTTT	CAWSVAGGIRQPQHF
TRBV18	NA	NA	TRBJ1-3	TGTGCCAGCGGGTGGACAGACCTCTCTGGAAACACCATATATTTT	CASGWTDLSGNTIYF
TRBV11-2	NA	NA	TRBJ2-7	TGTGCCAGCAGCTCACCGGTAGTGCCAGGGAACTCCTACGAGCAGTACTTC	CASSSPVVPGNSYEQYF
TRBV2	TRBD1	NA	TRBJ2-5	TGTGCCAGCACCTGGACAGGGAGTAGAGAGACCCAGTACTTC	CASTWTGSRETQYF
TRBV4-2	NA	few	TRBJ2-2	TGTGCCAGCAGCCAAGGGATGAAGGGCCAGAGCAACACCGGGGAGCTGTTTTTT	CASSQGMKGQSNTGELFF
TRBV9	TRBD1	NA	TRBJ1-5	TGTGCCAGCAGCGTTACAGGGGGAGGGCAGCCCCAGCATTTT	CASSVTGGGQPQHF
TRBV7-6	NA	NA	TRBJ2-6	TGTGCCAGCAGCTTAGGTCGACTCTCTGGGGCCAACGTCCTGACTTTC	CASSLGRLSGANVLTF
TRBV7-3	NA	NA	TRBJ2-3	TGTGCCAGCAGCTTAAGGCTAGGTTCCACAGATACGCAGTATTTT	CASSLRLGSTDTQYF